Below, 30 T cell receptor beta chains from the same sample are listed, as sequenced in a study of OX40 agonist ivuxolimab in advanced cancers. The library was built by means of the immunoSEQ multiplex PCR assay. In TCRdb, the immuneACCESS table is reduced to in-frame sequences with V and J assigned. These tables do not hold every clone; where another copy was compared, an unresolved V gene accounts for under half, and the others remain unexplained. This sample is represented by around 26,000 clones; about 81% of them were singletons. The top ten clones comprise around a quarter of the sample. The sequenced sample was CD4+ or CD8+ T cells sorted from blood, obtained in a trial of the OX40 agonist ivuxolimab. The receptors stem from an adult with an advanced solid tumor such as melanoma, head and neck, liver or kidney cancer.

This clone appeared once. The J gene is TRBJ2-3, the V gene TRBV7-3, with 7 bases fitting TRBD1. Germline V gene data show CDR1 as SGHTA and CDR2 as FQGTGA. The CDR3 consists of 17 residues. V shed 0 bases, J shed 1 base, and the junction held 7 bases outside the gene matches. DNA for the CDR3: TGTGCCAGCAGCTTAACGATTACAGGGGCTGGCACAGATACGCAGTATTTT. Protein: CASSLTITGAGTDTQYF.

This clone was counted at least ten times. This chain links TRBV13 with TRBJ1-1; 10 bases agree with TRBD1. CDR3 length: 14 residues. Looked up from germline, CDR1 is PRHDT and CDR2 is FYEKMQ (reference sequence). V trimming: 3 bases; J trimming: 3 bases; junction bases outside the gene matches: 1. The chain's CDR3 is CASSFGTGDTEAFF. CDR3 nucleotides: TGTGCCAGCAGCTTCGGGACAGGGGACACTGAAGCTTTCTTT.

The CDR3 is CASSGLAGVGETQYF. In DNA, the CDR3 is TGTGCCAGCAGTGGACTAGCGGGAGTGGGAGAGACCCAGTACTTC. V gene TRBV2 combines with J gene TRBJ2-5; 12 nucleotides agree with TRBD2. V was clipped by 4 bases and J by 4 bases; unmatched bases: 4. Germline V gene sequence: CDR1 SNHLY, CDR2 FYNNEI. The CDR3 length is 15 residues.

This chain connects TRBV23-1 to TRBJ2-1, with 13 bases lining up with TRBD2. TRBV23-1 is classed as an ORF, of uncertain function. With 3 bases clipped from V and 7 bases from J, the junction kept 12 bases outside the gene matches. The CDR3 consists of 18 residues. The CDR3 spells CASSQGLAGNKSVNEQFF. The DNA of the CDR3 is TGCGCCAGCAGTCAGGGACTAGCGGGAAATAAATCGGTGAATGAGCAGTTCTTC.

The J gene is TRBJ1-2, the V gene TRBV9; 10 bases match TRBD1. The CDR3 runs to 15 residues. V was clipped by 5 bases and J by 3 bases; unmatched bases: 7. Germline-derived CDR1 and CDR2 are SGDLS and YYNGEE. The CDR3 is CASSPTGGAHYGYTF. In DNA, the CDR3 is TGTGCCAGCAGTCCGACAGGGGGCGCTCACTATGGCTACACCTTC. Drawing the rest from reference TRBV9 and TRBJ1-2, the complete variable domain is DSGVTQTPKHLITATGQRVTLRCSPRSGDLSVYWYQQSLDQGLQFLIQYYNGEERAKGNILERFSAQQFPDLHSELNLSSLELGDSALYFCASSPTGGAHYGYTFGSGTRLTVV.

This clone was seen once. The CDR3 bases are TGTGCCAGCAGCGTCCTGGGGGGAAGCTCCTACGAGCAGTACTTC. Translated, it gives CASSVLGGSSYEQYF. The rearrangement uses TRBV9 and TRBJ2-7; possibly TRBD2 for D (6 bases). V lost 2 bases, J lost 0 bases, and 12 bases lay in between. From germline, CDR1 is SGDLS and CDR2 YYNGEE. The CDR3 sequence is 15 residues long.

V is TRBV6-6 and J is TRBJ2-5; TRBD1 agrees at 8 bases. Looked up from germline, CDR1 is MNHNY and CDR2 is SVGAGI (reference sequence). The CDR3 spans 15 residues. The trim removed 2 bases at V and 4 bases at J, leaving 6 bases unmatched. The CDR3 sequence: CASSYTGGILETQYF. The CDR3 nucleotides read TGTGCCAGCAGTTACACAGGGGGGATCTTAGAGACCCAGTACTTC.

V is TRBV7-9 and J is TRBJ2-1; D is perhaps TRBD2 (5 bases). The CDR3 loop spans 13 amino acids. The germline CDR1 and CDR2 sequences are SEHNR and FQNEAQ (reference sequence). V lost 3 bases and J 8 bases, leaving 11 bases between the germline ends. The CDR3 region is CASSLVGVDEQFF. CDR3 in DNA: TGTGCCAGCAGCTTGGTCGGGGTTGATGAGCAGTTCTTC.

The J gene is TRBJ2-7, the V gene TRBV27; D possibly corresponds to TRBD2 (6 bases). CDR1 and CDR2 (germline): MNHEY, SMNVEV (reference sequence). With 6 bases removed from V and 6 bases from J, the gap between germline ends came to 18 bases. The CDR3 is made up of 14 amino acids. The CDR3 spells CASSSLASGSEQYF. As DNA, the CDR3 is TGTGCCAGCAGCAGCCTAGCGTCGGGGAGCGAGCAGTACTTC.

This clone was recorded once. The chain joins TRBV18 to TRBJ1-2; D gene unclear. The length of the CDR3 is 13 residues. Germline V gives CDR1 KGHSH, CDR2 LQKENI. Deletions cut 4 bases from V and 8 bases from J, with 14 bases between. The chain's CDR3 is CASSQPEGVGYTF. CDR3 DNA sequence: TGTGCCAGCTCACAACCTGAGGGCGTGGGCTACACCTTC.

This clone showed up just a few times. This chain uses TRBV7-9 with TRBJ1-1; tentatively, D is TRBD1 (5 bases). The germline V and J ends were trimmed by 6 bases and 1 base, with 15 bases remaining between them. The CDR3 is made up of 15 amino acids. CDR1 is SEHNR, CDR2 FQNEAQ, per germline (reference sequence). The CDR3 protein is CASRPVLGPNTEAFF. Here the CDR3 DNA reads TGTGCCAGCAGACCTGTCTTGGGGCCGAACACTGAAGCTTTCTTT.

The chain carries TRBV4-3 and TRBJ2-5, with D tentatively TRBD1 (5 bases). This CDR3 spans 16 amino acids. The V end was cut by 0 bases, the J end by 9 bases, with 20 bases between. Germline V gene lookup returns CDR1 LGHNA and CDR2 YSLEER. The CDR3 bases are TGCGCCAGCAGCCAAGATAGGGGAATCGCGACCCCTTCCCAGTACTTC. Amino acids: CASSQDRGIATPSQYF.

The chain has TRBV15 and TRBJ2-7, with 10 bases identical to TRBD1. Germline lookup yields CDR1 LNHNV and CDR2 YYDKDF (reference sequence). V shed 4 bases and J 1 base; nucleotides not matched to a gene: 7. CDR3 size: 16 residues. The CDR3 region is CATSTPGTGVSYEQYF. Here the CDR3 DNA reads TGTGCCACCAGCACCCCCGGGACAGGGGTATCCTACGAGCAGTACTTC. Full variable domain (remainder filled in from reference TRBV15 and TRBJ2-7): DAMVIQNPRYQVTQFGKPVTLSCSQTLNHNVMYWYQQKSSQAPKLLFHYYDKDFNNEADTPDNFQSRRPNTSFCFLDIRSPGLGDTAMYLCATSTPGTGVSYEQYFGPGTRLTVT.

In its sample, this clone was seen once. The rearrangement joins TRBV6-5 to TRBJ1-2; 7 bases are a match to TRBD1. CDR1 and CDR2 (germline): MNHEY, SVGAGI. CDR3 length equals 13 residues. V shed 4 bases, J shed 4 bases, and the junction held 3 bases outside the gene matches. The CDR3 spells CASSLGQSYGYTF. In DNA form, the CDR3 reads TGTGCCAGCAGTTTGGGACAGAGCTATGGCTACACCTTC.

The J gene is TRBJ2-7, the V gene TRBV7-9; 8 bases are a match to TRBD1. This CDR3 spans 12 amino acids. V gave up 9 bases and J gave up 3 bases; unmatched junction bases: 4. Germline CDR1 is SEHNR and CDR2 is FQNEAQ (reference sequence). CDR3 DNA: TGTGCCAGTGACAGGGGAGTCTACGAGCAGTACTTC. It yields the protein CASDRGVYEQYF. Variable domain in full (rest from reference TRBV7-9 and TRBJ2-7): DTGVSQNPRHKITKRGQNVTFRCDPISEHNRLYWYRQTLGQGPEFLTYFQNEAQLEKSRLLSDRFSAERPKGSFSTLEIQRTEQGDSAMYLCASDRGVYEQYFGPGTRLTVT.

Many counts were recorded for this clone. The gene calls are TRBV7-9 and TRBJ1-5; TRBD1 matches at 7 bases. CDR3 length: 16 amino acids. V shed 4 bases and J 1 base; nucleotides not matched to a gene: 7. Germline loops: CDR1 SEHNR, CDR2 FQNEAQ (reference sequence). CDR3: CASSSDRSESNQPQHF. For the CDR3, the DNA is TGTGCCAGCAGCTCGGACAGGTCCGAGAGCAATCAGCCCCAGCATTTT.

The rearrangement joins TRBV7-3 to TRBJ2-7; tentative D call: TRBD1 (5 bases). CDR1 is SGHTA, CDR2 FQGTGA, per germline. The CDR3 spans 15 residues. V lost 1 base, J lost 3 bases, and 13 bases lay in between. CDR3: CASSLNTGQGYEQYF. In DNA, the CDR3 is TGTGCCAGCAGCTTAAATACCGGGCAGGGCTACGAGCAGTACTTC.

Here the CDR3 DNA reads TGTGCCAGCAGTTTCGAAACCTGGGCTTTGGCTTTCTTT. As protein: CASSFETWALAFF. The chain is built from TRBV6-5 and TRBJ1-1, with unresolved D. V was shortened by 4 bases and J by 11 bases, with 17 bases between the two germline ends. CDR1 is MNHEY and CDR2 is SVGAGI in the germline V gene. The CDR3 extends over 13 amino acids.

The chain carries TRBV11-2 and TRBJ2-7, with D possibly matching TRBD1 (5 bases). Trimming stripped 1 base from V and 2 bases from J, with 15 bases between. This CDR3 spans 16 amino acids. Germline V CDR1 and CDR2: SGHAT, FQNNGV. For the CDR3, the DNA is TGTGCCAGCAGCTTAGTGCAGGGAAATCCAGCCTACGAGCAGTACTTC. It is translated as CASSLVQGNPAYEQYF.

The chain uses TRBV4-3 and TRBJ1-1; D unclear. Germline lookup yields CDR1 LGHNA and CDR2 YSLEER. This CDR3 comprises 13 residues. Trimming cost V 6 bases and J 8 bases, with 16 bases left between them. The CDR3 protein is CASSLTPGMEAFF. CDR3 nucleotides: TGCGCCAGCAGTCTGACCCCGGGAATGGAAGCTTTCTTT.

This clone was found a few times. The V call is TRBV28, the J call TRBJ2-2; D perhaps matches TRBD2 (5 bases). Germline V lookup: CDR1 MDHEN, CDR2 SYDVKM. The CDR3 has 15 residues. V was pared by 5 bases and J by 4 bases, with 14 bases between. CDR3 loop: CASSPELDGTGELFF. The CDR3 nucleotides are TGTGCCAGCAGTCCAGAACTAGATGGCACCGGGGAGCTGTTTTTT.

This clone was detected only once. The chain combines TRBV6-1 with TRBJ2-1; 9 nucleotides match TRBD1. The ends lost 5 bases at V and 13 bases at J; junction bases unmatched: 9. The CDR3 extends over 13 amino acids. Germline lookup yields CDR1 MNHNS and CDR2 SASEGT. The CDR3 is CASSPRDRATQFF. For the CDR3, the DNA is TGTGCCAGCAGTCCCCGGGACAGGGCCACACAGTTCTTC.

This clone was seen more than once but under ten times. Here the CDR3 DNA reads TGTGCCAGCAGCCAAGAATCCATATATATGAACACTGAAGCTTTCTTT. The encoded protein is CASSQESIYMNTEAFF. This rearrangement joins TRBV14 to TRBJ1-1; D is unresolved. The CDR3 contains 16 residues. Germline V gene sequence: CDR1 SGHDN, CDR2 FVKESK. Trimming cost V 0 bases and J 0 bases, with 11 bases left between them.

V gene TRBV13 combines with J gene TRBJ1-1, with 7 bases matching TRBD1. The V gene's germline CDR1 is PRHDT and CDR2 FYEKMQ (reference sequence). The V gene end was trimmed by 5 bases and the J gene end by 1 base; junction bases not matched to a gene: 10. The CDR3 extends over 16 amino acids. CDR3 bases: TGTGCCAGCAGCGCTCGACAGGGTTGGGCGAACACTGAAGCTTTCTTT. Protein: CASSARQGWANTEAFF.

The J gene is TRBJ1-1, the V gene TRBV29-1, with a possible D match to TRBD1 (5 bases). The V gene's germline CDR1 is SQVTM and CDR2 ANQGSEA. The CDR3 covers 12 residues. V lost 1 base, J lost 5 bases, and 8 bases lay in between. The DNA for the CDR3 is TGCAGCGTTGAAGGAAGGGGAACTGAAGCTTTCTTT. Protein product: CSVEGRGTEAFF.

The CDR3 loop reads CASSFWDSSYNEQFF. CDR3 nucleotides: TGTGCCAGCAGTTTCTGGGACAGCTCCTACAATGAGCAGTTCTTC. This chain links TRBV27 with TRBJ2-1, with 7 bases that match TRBD1. The CDR3 runs 15 residues. Germline assignment: CDR1 MNHEY and CDR2 SMNVEV (reference sequence). Losses at the gene ends were 3 bases for V and 0 bases for J; bases not matched to a gene: 2.

The chain has TRBV7-2 and TRBJ1-2; D is undetermined. The CDR3 runs to 14 residues. CDR1 is SGHTA and CDR2 is FQGNSA in the germline V gene. Trimming took off 3 bases at V and 8 bases at J, with 16 bases between the two ends. In nucleotides, the CDR3 is TGTGCCAGCAGCTTTGTGAGTACCGATTTCGGCTACACCTTC. Translating it yields CASSFVSTDFGYTF.

The chain couples TRBV6-5 to TRBJ2-6, with TRBD2 as a possible D gene (5 bases). With 5 bases removed from V and 0 bases from J, the gap between germline ends came to 5 bases. The CDR3 has 14 residues. The V gene's germline CDR1 is MNHEY and CDR2 SVGAGI. Written as DNA, the CDR3 is TGTGCCAGCAGTGAGGGCTCTGGGGCCAACGTCCTGACTTTC. This gives the protein CASSEGSGANVLTF.

The CDR3 DNA reads as TGTGCCAGCAGCTTAGATTGGGAAAAGGCCACTGAAGCTTTCTTT. Amino acids: CASSLDWEKATEAFF. The chain is built from TRBV7-9 and TRBJ1-1; D is undetermined. The germline CDR1 and CDR2 sequences are SEHNR and FQNEAQ (reference sequence). V was trimmed by 1 base and J by 4 bases, leaving 13 bases between them. The CDR3 loop spans 15 amino acids.

The V and J genes are TRBV13 and TRBJ2-4, with D maybe TRBD1 (5 bases). CDR3 length: 15 amino acids. The V end lost 5 bases, the J end lost 0 bases, and 11 bases lay between the germline ends. The germline CDR1 and CDR2 sequences are PRHDT and FYEKMQ (reference sequence). The CDR3 spells CASSTRQGAKNIQYF. Here the CDR3 DNA reads TGTGCCAGCAGCACACGTCAGGGAGCCAAAAACATTCAGTACTTC.